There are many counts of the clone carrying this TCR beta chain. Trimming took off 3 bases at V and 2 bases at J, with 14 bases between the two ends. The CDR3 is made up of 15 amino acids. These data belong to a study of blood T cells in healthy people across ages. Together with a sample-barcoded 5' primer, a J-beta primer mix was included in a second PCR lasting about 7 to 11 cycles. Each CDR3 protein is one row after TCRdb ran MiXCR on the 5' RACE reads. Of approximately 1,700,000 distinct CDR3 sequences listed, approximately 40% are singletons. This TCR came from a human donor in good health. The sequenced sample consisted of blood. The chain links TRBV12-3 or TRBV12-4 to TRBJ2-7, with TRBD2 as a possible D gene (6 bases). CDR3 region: CASSFFYGGTYEQYF. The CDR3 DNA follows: TGTGCCAGCAGTTTTTTTTACGGGGGTACCTACGAGCAGTACTTC.